This T cell receptor beta chain was recovered during a study of blood T cell repertoires in COVID-19. The overall study: Samples taken during acute and convalescent COVID-19 were collected in the United States, Italy and Spain. T cells, B-cell-depleted T cells, or PBMCs provided the cDNA or gDNA that served as material.

This clone was counted once. In the authors' workflow: Amplification of reference gene primers provided the estimated nucleated cell counts. The protocol was immunoSEQ multiplex PCR, while the TCRdb copy is restricted to in-frame clones and leaves out a portion. The V and J calls and clone size are taken from that table; D and trimming were inferred from the DNA. The sample lists roughly 82,000 clones, around four fifths seen once, with approximately 15% in the top ten. The sample consisted of peripheral blood. The receptor's source is a woman in her sixties with acute or convalescent COVID-19.

DNA of the CDR3: TGTGCCAGTAGTATTTCATCAGGAAACTCTGGAAACACCATATATTTT. Its translation is CASSISSGNSGNTIYF. The V call is TRBV19, the J call TRBJ1-3; D gene unclear. Deletions cut 3 bases from V and 0 bases from J, with 12 bases between. CDR1 is LNHDA, CDR2 SQIVND, per germline (reference sequence). There are 16 residues in the CDR3. Filled out from reference TRBV19 and TRBJ1-3, the complete variable domain reads DGGITQSPKYLFRKEGQNVTLSCEQNLNHDAMYWYRQDPGQGLRLIYYSQIVNDFQKGDIAEGYSVSREKKESFPLTVTSAQKNPTAFYLCASSISSGNSGNTIYFGEGSWLTVV.